This T cell receptor beta chain was sequenced for a study of T cell responses to AZD1222 COVID-19 vaccine. The CDR3 loop spans 16 amino acids. Germline V gene sequence: CDR1 MNHEY, CDR2 SMNVEV (reference sequence). Germline trimming cut 4 bases from V and 2 bases from J; bases unmatched to any gene: 6. Produced via immunoSEQ multiplex PCR; TCRdb's table is partial and in-frame only. The profile covers 95,000 to 100,000 clones, with about 86% appearing a single time and about 1.5% taken by the ten largest. This specimen consisted of peripheral blood, obtained on day 0 of AZD1222 vaccination. The chain joins TRBV27 to TRBJ2-1; TRBD1 agrees at 9 bases. The source is an adult in good health. The CDR3 spells CASSSYRGRTYNEQFF. The DNA of the CDR3 is TGTGCCAGCAGTTCGTACAGGGGGCGCACCTACAATGAGCAGTTCTTC.